These 25 T cell receptor beta chains were sequenced from one sample in a study of OX40 agonist ivuxolimab in advanced cancers. Sequencing was performed with immunoSEQ multiplex PCR; in TCRdb, only in-frame clones are kept and a portion is missing. The sample has roughly 40,000 clones, 88% seen once. Specimen: CD4+ or CD8+ T cells sorted from blood, collected in a trial of the OX40 agonist ivuxolimab. These TCRs come from an adult with an advanced solid tumor such as melanoma, head and neck, liver or kidney cancer.

This rearrangement joins TRBV5-6 to TRBJ2-3; D is possibly TRBD1 or TRBD2 (5 bases each). Germline CDR1 SGHDT, CDR2 YYEEEE. V lost 0 bases to trimming and J lost 3 bases, with 17 bases between them. The CDR3 sequence is 17 residues long. The CDR3 protein is CASSLEGSGSTTDTQYF. The CDR3 DNA reads as TGTGCCAGCAGCTTGGAGGGGTCGGGGAGCACTACAGATACGCAGTATTTT. Full variable domain (remainder filled in from reference TRBV5-6 and TRBJ2-3): DAGVTQSPTHLIKTRGQQVTLRCSPKSGHDTVSWYQQALGQGPQFIFQYYEEEERQRGNFPDRFSGHQFPNYSSELNVNALLLGDSALYLCASSLEGSGSTTDTQYFGPGTRLTVL.

This chain links TRBV19 with TRBJ1-2, with D hard to call. Germline CDR1 and CDR2: LNHDA and SQIVND (reference sequence). Trimming left V 3 bases short and J 3 bases short, with 11 bases between. This CDR3 has 14 residues. The DNA for the CDR3 is TGTGCCAGTAGTATGGGCAGTGTAGACTATGGCTACACCTTC. This sequence encodes CASSMGSVDYGYTF.

The chain joins TRBV7-8 to TRBJ2-3; D not certain. This CDR3 has 16 amino acids. The ends were cut back, 5 bases at V and 2 bases at J, with 17 bases in the middle. Germline loops: CDR1 SGHVS, CDR2 FQNEAQ. Written as DNA, the CDR3 is TGTGCCAGCAGCCCCAGGACCAGAGAGAACACAGATACGCAGTATTTT. Its protein product is CASSPRTRENTDTQYF. Supplemented by reference TRBV7-8 and TRBJ2-3, the full variable domain reads GAGVSQSPRYKVAKRGQDVALRCDPISGHVSLFWYQQALGQGPEFLTYFQNEAQLDKSGLPSDRFFAERPEGSVSTLKIQRTQQEDSAVYLCASSPRTRENTDTQYFGPGTRLTVL.

This CDR3 is CASSHPALPPHYGYTF. CDR3 nucleotides: TGTGCCAGCAGCCACCCGGCCCTTCCGCCCCATTATGGCTACACCTTC. This sequence joins TRBV5-4 and TRBJ1-2, with no clear D. Per the germline V gene, CDR1 is SGHNT and CDR2 is YYREEE (reference sequence). Trimming shortened V by 4 bases and J by 5 bases, and 21 bases separated the two germline ends. CDR3 length: 16 amino acids.

This clone appeared a few times. The rearrangement joins TRBV6-5 to TRBJ2-2; 11 bases line up with TRBD1. V was clipped by 4 bases and J by 6 bases; unmatched bases: 7. The length of the CDR3 is 16 residues. CDR1 is MNHEY, CDR2 SVGAGI, per germline. The CDR3 coding sequence is TGTGCCAGCAGTTCGTCTCCGGGACAGGGGGCCGGGGAGCTGTTTTTT. Protein product: CASSSSPGQGAGELFF.

V and J are TRBV27 and TRBJ1-1; perhaps TRBD1 as D (6 bases). The CDR3 runs to 13 residues. Deletions cut 5 bases from V and 7 bases from J, with 14 bases between. In germline, CDR1 is MNHEY, CDR2 SMNVEV (reference sequence). Here the CDR3 DNA reads TGTGCCAGCAGTGGGGGACACAAAATTGAAGCTTTCTTT. This sequence encodes CASSGGHKIEAFF.

V and J are TRBV7-2 and TRBJ1-1; D not certain. Germline values: CDR1 SGHTA, CDR2 FQGNSA. The CDR3 covers 14 residues. The germline V and J ends were trimmed by 5 bases and 6 bases, with 16 bases remaining between them. CDR3 sequence: CASSPSRAGSEAFF. The CDR3 DNA reads as TGTGCCAGCAGCCCCTCTAGAGCGGGCTCTGAAGCTTTCTTT.

The chain recombines TRBV2 with TRBJ1-1; D call uncertain. Germline V gene data show CDR1 as SNHLY and CDR2 as FYNNEI. The CDR3 runs 14 residues. V lost 3 bases to trimming and J lost 1 base, with 9 bases between them. The CDR3 DNA is TGTGCCAGCAGTGATGATGCACAGAACACTGAAGCTTTCTTT. It translates to CASSDDAQNTEAFF.

The CDR3 coding sequence is TGTGCCAGCAGCCCGGGACGGCAGGAGATCTACGAGCAGTACGTC. Translating it yields CASSPGRQEIYEQYV. The V gene is TRBV2, the J gene TRBJ2-7; D may match TRBD1 or TRBD2 (5 bases each). The CDR3 covers 15 residues. Looked up from germline, CDR1 is SNHLY and CDR2 is FYNNEI. V dropped 6 bases and J dropped 3 bases, with 18 bases sitting between them.

The V gene is TRBV4-1, the J gene TRBJ1-1; 7 bases match TRBD1. The CDR3 has 15 residues. Germline loops: CDR1 MGHRA, CDR2 YSYEKL. The V segment lost 4 bases and the J segment 0 bases; nucleotides outside the gene matches: 5. The CDR3 protein is CASSRPGQMNTEAFF. In DNA form, the CDR3 reads TGCGCCAGCAGCCGCCCGGGACAGATGAACACTGAAGCTTTCTTT.

This clone was counted between two and nine times. The chain links TRBV28 to TRBJ2-2; either TRBD1 or TRBD2 may supply D (5 bases each). Germline CDR1 MDHEN, CDR2 SYDVKM. Trimming shortened V by 4 bases and J by 1 base, and 10 bases separated the two germline ends. This CDR3 is 15 amino acids long. Here the CDR3 DNA reads TGTGCCAGCAGTTCGGGACGGCTGAACACCGGGGAGCTGTTTTTT. The encoded protein is CASSSGRLNTGELFF.

This chain connects TRBV29-1 to TRBJ2-1, with D tentatively TRBD1 (5 bases). The CDR3 runs to 12 residues. Looked up from germline, CDR1 is SQVTM and CDR2 is ANQGSEA. Between the trimmed V and J ends, which lost 5 bases and 4 bases, there was a span of 9 bases. The DNA for the CDR3 is TGCAGCGTTCTCCAGGGTTACAATGAGCAGTTCTTC. Its translation is CSVLQGYNEQFF.

V usage is TRBV7-3 and J usage is TRBJ2-1, with 9 nucleotides matching TRBD1. Germline-derived CDR1 and CDR2 are SGHTA and FQGTGA. Trimming took 4 bases from V and 5 from J; bases not matched to a gene: 3. This CDR3 has 14 residues. The CDR3: CASSSQGADNEQFF. The CDR3 region has the DNA TGTGCCAGCAGCTCACAGGGGGCCGACAATGAGCAGTTCTTC.

CDR3 DNA: TGTGCCAGCAGCTTTGGGACAGGGGGCGAGCAGTACGTC. Its protein product is CASSFGTGGEQYV. The chain joins TRBV13 to TRBJ2-7; 11 bases agree with TRBD1. Germline loops: CDR1 PRHDT, CDR2 FYEKMQ (reference sequence). The CDR3 totals 13 residues. V dropped 3 bases and J dropped 6; count of bases not matched to a gene: 1.

J is TRBJ2-1 and V is TRBV21-1; the D segment call TRBD2 is taken from the table without a DNA check. TRBV21-1 represents a pseudogene. The CDR3 has 16 amino acids. The chain's CDR3 is CASRWPSGGGYNEQFF. CDR3 nucleotides: TGTGCCAGCAGATGGCCTAGCGGGGGGGGTTACAATGAGCAGTTCTTC.

The CDR3 nucleotides read TGTGCCAGCAGCCAGGGACTAGCGGGGGTGGCTGAGCAGTTCTTC. Translated: CASSQGLAGVAEQFF. This chain connects TRBV11-3 to TRBJ2-1, with 14 bases lining up with TRBD2. Germline V gene lookup returns CDR1 SGHNT and CDR2 YENEEA. The CDR3 is 15 amino acids. V lost 5 bases and J lost 9; bases outside the gene matches: 6.

This rearrangement joins TRBV19 to TRBJ1-2; D might be TRBD1 (5 bases). The germline V gene encodes CDR1 LNHDA and CDR2 SQIVND (reference sequence). Trimming pared 6 bases from V and 5 bases from J, leaving 16 bases between. The CDR3 covers 14 residues. The CDR3 DNA reads TGTGCCAGTAGCGAAGGTCCAGGGTGGTATGGCTACACCTTC. Translating it yields CASSEGPGWYGYTF.

The chain carries TRBV12-5 and TRBJ2-1; TRBD1 is a possible D gene (6 bases). This CDR3 is 15 amino acids long. With 4 bases removed from V and 2 bases from J, the gap between germline ends came to 12 bases. The germline CDR1 and CDR2 sequences are LGHNT and FRNRAP. The CDR3 DNA reads as TGTGCTAGTGGTTATAAGGGGGAAGCCTACAATGAGCAGTTCTTC. It encodes CASGYKGEAYNEQFF.

The chain employs TRBV4-1 and TRBJ2-1, with 7 bases matching TRBD1. The CDR3 runs 16 residues. The J segment lost 2 bases and the V segment lost 3 bases, leaving 7 bases of the junction unmatched. Per germline, CDR1 MGHRA and CDR2 YSYEKL. The CDR3 loop is CASSHAPGTAYNEQFF. The CDR3 coding sequence is TGCGCCAGCAGCCATGCGCCGGGGACAGCCTACAATGAGCAGTTCTTC.

This clone has ten or more counts. The V call is TRBV7-6, the J call TRBJ2-7; 7 bases are a match to TRBD1. The CDR3 length is 15 residues. Germline CDR1 is SGHVS and CDR2 is FNYEAQ. The V and J ends lost 3 bases and 2 bases, in that order; junction bases with no gene match: 7. CDR3 amino acids: CASSFRDSGPYEQYF. The CDR3 DNA reads TGTGCCAGCAGCTTTCGGGACAGTGGGCCCTACGAGCAGTACTTC.

The chain couples TRBV4-1 to TRBJ1-4; no clear D. The CDR3 is 15 residues long. Trimming took off 4 bases at V and 8 bases at J, with 17 bases between the two ends. The V gene's germline CDR1 is MGHRA and CDR2 YSYEKL. The CDR3 DNA sequence: TGCGCCAGCAGCCTTCCACCGGTCTTGAGGGAAAAACTGTTTTTT. The encoded protein is CASSLPPVLREKLFF.

The chain couples TRBV9 to TRBJ2-7; perhaps TRBD1 as D (6 bases). The CDR3 spans 15 residues. Trimming pared 3 bases from V and 4 bases from J, leaving 17 bases between. Germline CDR1 SGDLS, CDR2 YYNGEE. The DNA for the CDR3 is TGTGCCAGCAGCGAAACAGGGCAATCCGGATACGAGCAGTACTTC. This translates into CASSETGQSGYEQYF.

This chain connects TRBV5-7 to TRBJ2-7, with 12 bases fitting TRBD2. TRBV5-7 is an ORF; its function is uncertain. The CDR3 is 15 residues long. Germline trimming cut 1 base from V and 6 bases from J; bases unmatched to any gene: 5. The CDR3 DNA reads as TGTGCCAGCAGCTTGCCTAGCGGGGGGGTTGGCGAGCAGTACTTC. This gives the protein CASSLPSGGVGEQYF.

The chain carries TRBV7-2 and TRBJ1-2; possibly TRBD1 for D (5 bases). V lost 4 bases, J lost 2 bases, and 14 bases lay in between. The V gene's germline CDR1 is SGHTA and CDR2 FQGNSA. CDR3 length: 15 amino acids. CDR3 nucleotides: TGTGCCAGCAGCTCCATGGACATTACAAACTATGGCTACACCTTC. It is translated as CASSSMDITNYGYTF.

This chain links TRBV5-1 with TRBJ1-1, with a weak D call TRBD1 (5 bases). Germline-derived CDR1 and CDR2 are SGHRS and YFSETQ. This CDR3 has 14 amino acids. V lost 2 bases to trimming and J lost 3 bases, with 11 bases between them. The CDR3 DNA reads TGCGCCAGCAGCTTAGGTTCGGGGGACACTGAAGCTTTCTTT. Protein product: CASSLGSGDTEAFF.